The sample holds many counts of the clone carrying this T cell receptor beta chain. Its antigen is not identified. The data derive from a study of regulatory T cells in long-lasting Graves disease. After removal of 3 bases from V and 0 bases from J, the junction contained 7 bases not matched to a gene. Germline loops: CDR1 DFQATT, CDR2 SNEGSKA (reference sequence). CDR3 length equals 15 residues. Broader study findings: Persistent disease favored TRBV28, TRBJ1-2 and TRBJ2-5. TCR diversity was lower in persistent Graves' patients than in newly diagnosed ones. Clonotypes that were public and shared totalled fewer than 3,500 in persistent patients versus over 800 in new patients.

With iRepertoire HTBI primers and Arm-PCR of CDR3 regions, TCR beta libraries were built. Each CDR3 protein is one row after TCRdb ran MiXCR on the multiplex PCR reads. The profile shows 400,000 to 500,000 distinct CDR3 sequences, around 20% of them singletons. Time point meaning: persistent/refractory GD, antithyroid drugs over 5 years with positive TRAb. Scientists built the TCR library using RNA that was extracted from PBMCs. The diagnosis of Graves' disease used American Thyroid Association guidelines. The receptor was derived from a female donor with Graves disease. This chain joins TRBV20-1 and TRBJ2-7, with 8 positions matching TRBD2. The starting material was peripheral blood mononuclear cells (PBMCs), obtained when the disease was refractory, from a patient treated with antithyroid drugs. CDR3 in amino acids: CSASRPAGGSYEQYF. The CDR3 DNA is TGCAGTGCTAGTCGACCCGCGGGGGGCTCCTACGAGCAGTACTTC.